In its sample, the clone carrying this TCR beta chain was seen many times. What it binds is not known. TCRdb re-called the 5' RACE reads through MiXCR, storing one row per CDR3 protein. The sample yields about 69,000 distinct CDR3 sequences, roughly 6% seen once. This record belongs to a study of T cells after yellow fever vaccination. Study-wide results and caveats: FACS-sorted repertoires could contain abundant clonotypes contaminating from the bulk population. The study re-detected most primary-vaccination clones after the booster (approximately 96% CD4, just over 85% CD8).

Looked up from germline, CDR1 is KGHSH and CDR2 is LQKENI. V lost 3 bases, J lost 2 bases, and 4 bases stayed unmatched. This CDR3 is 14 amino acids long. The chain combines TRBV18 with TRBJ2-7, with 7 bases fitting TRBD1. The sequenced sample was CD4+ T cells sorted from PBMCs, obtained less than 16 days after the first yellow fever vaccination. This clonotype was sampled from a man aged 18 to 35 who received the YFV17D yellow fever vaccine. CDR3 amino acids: CASSPRQGTYEQYV. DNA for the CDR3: TGTGCCAGCTCACCTAGACAGGGAACCTACGAGCAGTACGTC.